This T cell receptor beta chain was profiled in a study of T cells in Graves' hyperthyroidism and ophthalmopathy (dated by TCRdb to 2018 to 2020). For the study in its entirety: Peripheral blood samples were taken at initial diagnosis, before any treatment was given. TCR V-J signatures able to tell the groups apart were searched for in a discovery cohort of some 97 patients, of whom roughly 42 had Graves' ophthalmopathy and around 57 had stable Graves' hyperthyroidism. An independent validation cohort of under 20 hyperthyroidism patients and approximately 16 patients who later progressed to ophthalmopathy tested prospective prediction of ophthalmopathy. The 75 to 100 discovery patients were divided at random into training and test sets in a 7:3 ratio. The study also compared thyroid tissue and blood T-cell repertoires from 6 or 7 Graves' hyperthyroidism patients. After sampling, hyperthyroidism patients received methimazole starting at 30 mg daily, and ophthalmopathy patients received high-dose intravenous methylprednisolone. TCR Vbeta CDR3 sequencing of 120 to 150 peripheral blood samples (under 45 ophthalmopathy, 75 to 80 hyperthyroidism and roughly 17 progressor patients) is reported in the paper.

In the ophthalmopathy patients, disease was moderately to severely active, with a Clinical Activity Score of 3 or more, a NOSPECS grade of 4 or more, and a duration of less than 3 months. Patients with uncontrolled infections, other autoimmune diseases, pregnancy or lactation were excluded. Diagnoses were based on clinical symptoms, serum thyroxine and TRAb, thyroid ultrasound and orbital computed tomography. PBMCs were separated from roughly 10 ml of fresh peripheral blood using Ficoll-Paque density gradient centrifugation. Total RNA was extracted using Trizol reagent, and RNA quality was assessed on an Agilent 2100 Bioanalyzer. Unmatched junction bases come to 9, with V trimmed by 5 bases and J by 1 base. The CDR3 has 16 amino acids, counting the end cysteine and phenylalanine. Of all the DNA, just the CDR3 is kept, 48 bases in frame from base 1. For CDR1 and CDR2, the germline V gene (reference sequence) lists DFQATT and SNEGSKA.

There are many counts of this clonotype. The target of this receptor is not known. Per-base quality was not reported, and no clone a single base away is much larger than it. Broader findings and caveats from the paper: No statistical method was used to set the sample size in advance, and investigators knew the group allocation. A 13 V-J signature model separated ophthalmopathy from stable hyperthyroidism, with roughly 88% sensitivity and roughly 81% specificity in cross-validation and 80%/75% in testing. In validation, progression to ophthalmopathy was predicted by the model with 65% to 71% sensitivity and around 76% specificity, a median of approximately 6.5 months before onset. Blood samples also contained most of the expanded thyroid clonotypes (frequency above 0.001), which suggests that blood repertoires may reflect thyroid immune responses.

TCR beta CDR3 regions were amplified from RNA transcripts. The first round of RT-PCR for the TCR CDR3 was performed with the HTBI primer set and the Qiagen OneStep RT-PCR kit. Libraries were constructed in a second round of multiplex PCR, after which size selection and purification were performed. Sequencing of the libraries was done on an Illumina HiSeq2000 using paired-end 100 bp reads. The published analysis was carried out like this. SOAPnuke was used to process the raw data, throwing out any read that contained adapters or uncalled bases, had a mean Phred below 15, or lacked an exact constant-primer or identifier match. High-quality paired reads were merged using COPE v1.2.5, and each unique nucleotide sequence was defined as a clonotype. MiTCR v1.1 was used to align the clonotypes against IMGT TRBV, TRBD and TRBJ reference segments. Analysis was restricted to V-J combinations with a frequency above 0.0001, which covered roughly 99% of repertoires. The TCS score was defined as the ratio of F50 (clonal expansion) to E x V (chaos), calculated using BLOSUM62-based TCRdist between CDR3 peptides within each V-J. Welch's t-statistics and random forest reduced just over 500 V-J features to about 13, which were used in a naive Bayes classifier (R e1071). TCRdb trimmed public reads at Q25 via fastp, called clones via MiXCR and kept in-frame beta chains. Entries that share a CDR3 protein sequence are merged under the most common genes and DNA. TCRdb, not the original authors, processed these V and J calls. The sample table records approximately 350,000 distinct CDR3 sequences; approximately 14% of these occur just once. Roughly a fifth of the sample is taken by the ten largest.

The source of this sequence is a woman aged 60 to 75 with Graves' ophthalmopathy. The receptor chain draws on TRBV20-1 and TRBJ2-3; 10 bases in the middle match TRBD2. The sequencing input was blood. The CDR3 reads CSAGATGTSGTDTQYF. The nucleotide sequence is given as TGCAGTGCTGGGGCTACCGGGACTAGCGGCACAGATACGCAGTATTTT.